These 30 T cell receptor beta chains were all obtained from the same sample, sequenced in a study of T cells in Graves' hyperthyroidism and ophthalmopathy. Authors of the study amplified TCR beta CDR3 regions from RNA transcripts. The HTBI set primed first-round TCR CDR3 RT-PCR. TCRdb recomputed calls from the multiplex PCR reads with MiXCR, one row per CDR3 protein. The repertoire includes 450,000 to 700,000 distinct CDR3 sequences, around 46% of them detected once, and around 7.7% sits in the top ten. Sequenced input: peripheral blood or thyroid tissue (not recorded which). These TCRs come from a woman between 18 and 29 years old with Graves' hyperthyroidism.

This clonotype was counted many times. The CDR3 bases are TGTGCCAGCAGTTTAAGGGTAAATCAGCCCCAGCATTTT. This codes for CASSLRVNQPQHF. The chain carries TRBV12-3 or TRBV12-4 and TRBJ1-5; D is unresolved. V gave up 2 bases and J gave up 4 bases, with 6 bases separating them. The CDR3 covers 13 residues.

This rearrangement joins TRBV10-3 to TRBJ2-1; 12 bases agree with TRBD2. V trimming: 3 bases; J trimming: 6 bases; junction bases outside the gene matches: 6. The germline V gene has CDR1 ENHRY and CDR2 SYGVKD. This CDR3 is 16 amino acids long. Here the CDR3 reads CAISDSASGRANEQFF. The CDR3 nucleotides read TGTGCCATCAGTGACTCCGCTAGCGGGAGGGCCAATGAGCAGTTCTTC.

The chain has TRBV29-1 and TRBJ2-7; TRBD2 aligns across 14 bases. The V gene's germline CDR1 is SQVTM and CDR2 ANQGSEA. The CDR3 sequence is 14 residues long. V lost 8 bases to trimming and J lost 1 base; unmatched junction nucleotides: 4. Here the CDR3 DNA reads TGCAGCAAGGGACTAGCGGGAGCGTCCTACGAGCAGTACTTC. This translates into CSKGLAGASYEQYF.

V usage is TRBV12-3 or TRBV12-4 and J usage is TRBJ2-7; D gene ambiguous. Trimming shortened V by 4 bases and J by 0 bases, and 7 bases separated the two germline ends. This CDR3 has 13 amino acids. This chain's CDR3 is CASSSSSSYEQYF. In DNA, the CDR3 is TGTGCCAGCAGTTCCTCAAGCTCCTACGAGCAGTACTTC.

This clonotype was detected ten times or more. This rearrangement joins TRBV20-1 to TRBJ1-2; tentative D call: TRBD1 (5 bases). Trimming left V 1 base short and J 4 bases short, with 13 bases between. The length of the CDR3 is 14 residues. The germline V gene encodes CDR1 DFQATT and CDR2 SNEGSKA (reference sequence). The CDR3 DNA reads TGCAGTGCTAGAGGCCAGGGTGTTGCCTATGGCTACACCTTC. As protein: CSARGQGVAYGYTF.

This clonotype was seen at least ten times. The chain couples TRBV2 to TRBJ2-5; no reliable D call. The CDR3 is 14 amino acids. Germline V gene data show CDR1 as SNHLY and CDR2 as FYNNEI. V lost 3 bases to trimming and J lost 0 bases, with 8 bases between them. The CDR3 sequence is CASSEVRYQETQYF. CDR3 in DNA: TGTGCCAGCAGTGAGGTGCGGTACCAAGAGACCCAGTACTTC.

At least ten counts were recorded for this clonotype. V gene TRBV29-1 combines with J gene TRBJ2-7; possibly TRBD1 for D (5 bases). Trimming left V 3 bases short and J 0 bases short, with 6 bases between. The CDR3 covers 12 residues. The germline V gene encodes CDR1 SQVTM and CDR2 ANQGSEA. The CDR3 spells CSVETDSYEQYF. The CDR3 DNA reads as TGCAGCGTTGAGACAGACTCCTACGAGCAGTACTTC.

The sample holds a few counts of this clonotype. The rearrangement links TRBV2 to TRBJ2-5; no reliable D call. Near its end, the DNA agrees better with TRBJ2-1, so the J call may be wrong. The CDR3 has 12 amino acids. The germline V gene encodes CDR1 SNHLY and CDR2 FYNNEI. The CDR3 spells CASLAFRNEQFF. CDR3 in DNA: TGTGCCAGCTTAGCCTTCCGCAATGAGCAGTTCTTC.

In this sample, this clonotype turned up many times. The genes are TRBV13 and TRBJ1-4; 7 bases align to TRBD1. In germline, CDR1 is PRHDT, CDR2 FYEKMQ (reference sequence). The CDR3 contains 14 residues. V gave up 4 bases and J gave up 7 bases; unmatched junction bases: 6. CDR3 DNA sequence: TGTGCCAGCAGCTCACAGGGGAAGAGTGAAAAACTGTTTTTT. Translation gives CASSSQGKSEKLFF.

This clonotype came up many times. The CDR3 here is CSVEDRGDLYGTSGGTQYF. DNA of the CDR3: TGCAGCGTTGAAGATCGGGGGGATTTATATGGGACTAGCGGGGGGACCCAGTACTTC. The chain combines TRBV29-1 with TRBJ2-5, with TRBD2 matching over 14 bases. Per the germline V gene, CDR1 is SQVTM and CDR2 is ANQGSEA. CDR3 size: 19 residues. The V and J ends lost 0 bases and 7 bases, in that order; junction bases with no gene match: 16.

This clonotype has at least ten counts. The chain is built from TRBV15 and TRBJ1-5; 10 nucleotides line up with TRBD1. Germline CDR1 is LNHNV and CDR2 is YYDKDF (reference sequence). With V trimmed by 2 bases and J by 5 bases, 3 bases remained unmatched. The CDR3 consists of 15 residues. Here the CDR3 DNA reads TGTGCCACCAGCAGATGGGACAGGGGAGATCAGCCCCAGCATTTT. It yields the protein CATSRWDRGDQPQHF.

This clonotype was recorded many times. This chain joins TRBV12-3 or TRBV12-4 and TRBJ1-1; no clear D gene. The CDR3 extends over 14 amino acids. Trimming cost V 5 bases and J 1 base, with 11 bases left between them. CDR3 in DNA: TGTGCCAGCAGTCCCCCACTCAAGAACACTGAAGCTTTCTTT. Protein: CASSPPLKNTEAFF.

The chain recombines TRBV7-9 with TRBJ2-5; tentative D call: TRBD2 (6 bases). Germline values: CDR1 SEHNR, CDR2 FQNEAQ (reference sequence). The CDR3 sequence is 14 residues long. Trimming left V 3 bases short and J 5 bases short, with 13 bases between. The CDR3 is CASSLAGSTETQYF. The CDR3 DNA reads TGTGCCAGCAGCTTGGCGGGGAGCACTGAGACCCAGTACTTC.

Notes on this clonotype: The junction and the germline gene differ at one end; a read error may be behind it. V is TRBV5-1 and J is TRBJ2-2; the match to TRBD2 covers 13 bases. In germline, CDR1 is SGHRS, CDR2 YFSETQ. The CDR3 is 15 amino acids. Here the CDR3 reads CASSLAFGTSGKLFF. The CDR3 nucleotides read TGCGCCAGCAGCTTGGCATTTGGGACTAGCGGGAAGCTGTTTTTT.

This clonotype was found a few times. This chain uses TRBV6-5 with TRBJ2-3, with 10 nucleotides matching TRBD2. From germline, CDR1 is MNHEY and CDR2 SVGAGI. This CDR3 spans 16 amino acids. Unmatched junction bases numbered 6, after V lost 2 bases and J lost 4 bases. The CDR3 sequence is CASSYRAGGRADTQYF. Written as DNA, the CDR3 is TGTGCCAGCAGTTACCGAGCGGGAGGGAGGGCAGATACGCAGTATTTT.

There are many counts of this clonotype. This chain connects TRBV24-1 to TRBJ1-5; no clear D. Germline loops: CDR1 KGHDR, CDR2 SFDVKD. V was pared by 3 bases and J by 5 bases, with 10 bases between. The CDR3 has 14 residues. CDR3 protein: CATSDPFGDQPQHF. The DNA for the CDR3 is TGTGCCACCAGTGATCCCTTCGGTGATCAGCCCCAGCATTTT.

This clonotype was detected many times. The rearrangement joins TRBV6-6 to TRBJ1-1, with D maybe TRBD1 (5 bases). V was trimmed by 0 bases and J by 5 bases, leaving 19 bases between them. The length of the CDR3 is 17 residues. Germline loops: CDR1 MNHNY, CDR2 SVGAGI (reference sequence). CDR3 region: CASSYSRVRRPGTEAFF. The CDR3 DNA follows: TGTGCCAGCAGTTACTCCCGGGTGCGAAGACCAGGGACTGAAGCTTTCTTT.

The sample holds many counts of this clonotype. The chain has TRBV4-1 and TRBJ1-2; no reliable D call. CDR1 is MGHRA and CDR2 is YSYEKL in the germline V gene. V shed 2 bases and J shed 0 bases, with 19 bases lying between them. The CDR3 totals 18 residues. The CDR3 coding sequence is TGCGCCAGCAGCCAAATCAGAGTCCAGAACGGAGCTAACTATGGCTACACCTTC. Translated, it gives CASSQIRVQNGANYGYTF.

The CDR3 coding sequence is TGCAGTGCTAGGGGCGAAGGGGGGAACACCTACGAGCAGTACTTC. It encodes CSARGEGGNTYEQYF. J is TRBJ2-7 and V is TRBV20-1, with D possibly being TRBD1 or TRBD2 (6 bases each). In germline, CDR1 is DFQATT, CDR2 SNEGSKA (reference sequence). Trimming left V 3 bases short and J 2 bases short, with 17 bases between. This CDR3 spans 15 amino acids.

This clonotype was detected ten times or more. The CDR3 reads CASSSPGQGSYGYTF. The CDR3, as DNA: TGTGCCAGCAGTTCGCCGGGACAGGGGAGCTATGGCTACACCTTC. J is TRBJ1-2 and V is TRBV12-3 or TRBV12-4; TRBD1 aligns across 10 bases. The length of the CDR3 is 15 residues. V trimming: 4 bases; J trimming: 4 bases; junction bases outside the gene matches: 6.

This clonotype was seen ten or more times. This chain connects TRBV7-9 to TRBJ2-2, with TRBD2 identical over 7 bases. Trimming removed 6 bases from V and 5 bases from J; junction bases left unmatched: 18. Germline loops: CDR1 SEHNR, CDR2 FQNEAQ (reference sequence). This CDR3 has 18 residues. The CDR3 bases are TGTGCCAGCAGGCCCTCCGCGGGCGGGAGAGTTGGTACCGGGGAGCTGTTTTTT. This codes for CASRPSAGGRVGTGELFF.

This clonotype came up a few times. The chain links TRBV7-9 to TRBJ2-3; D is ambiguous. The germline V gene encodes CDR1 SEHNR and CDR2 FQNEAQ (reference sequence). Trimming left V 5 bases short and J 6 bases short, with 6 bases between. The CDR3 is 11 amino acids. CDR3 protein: CASSNLDTQYF. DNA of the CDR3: TGTGCCAGCAGCAATTTGGATACGCAGTATTTT.

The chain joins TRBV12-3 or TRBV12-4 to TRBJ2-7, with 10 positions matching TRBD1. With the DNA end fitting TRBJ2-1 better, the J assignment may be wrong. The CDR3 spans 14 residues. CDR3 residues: CASSRGQGYNEQFF. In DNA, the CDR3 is TGTGCCAGCAGTAGGGGACAGGGGTACAATGAGCAGTTCTTC.

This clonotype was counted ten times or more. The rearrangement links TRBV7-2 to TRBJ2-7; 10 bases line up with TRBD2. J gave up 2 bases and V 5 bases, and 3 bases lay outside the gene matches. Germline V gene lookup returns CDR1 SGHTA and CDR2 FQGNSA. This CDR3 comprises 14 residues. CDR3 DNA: TGTGCCAGCAGCCCTAGCGGGAGTACCTACGAGCAGTACTTC. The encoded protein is CASSPSGSTYEQYF.

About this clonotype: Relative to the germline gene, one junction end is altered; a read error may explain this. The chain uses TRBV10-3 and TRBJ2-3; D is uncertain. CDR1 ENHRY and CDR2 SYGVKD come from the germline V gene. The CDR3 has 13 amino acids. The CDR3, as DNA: TGTGCCATCGGTGATAGAGACACAGATACGCAGTATTTT. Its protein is CAIGDRDTDTQYF.

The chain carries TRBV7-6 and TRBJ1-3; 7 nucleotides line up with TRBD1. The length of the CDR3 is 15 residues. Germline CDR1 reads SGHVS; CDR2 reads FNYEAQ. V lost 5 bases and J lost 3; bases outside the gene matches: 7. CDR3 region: CASSQYGDSGNTIYF. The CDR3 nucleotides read TGTGCCAGCAGCCAATACGGGGACAGTGGAAACACCATATATTTT.

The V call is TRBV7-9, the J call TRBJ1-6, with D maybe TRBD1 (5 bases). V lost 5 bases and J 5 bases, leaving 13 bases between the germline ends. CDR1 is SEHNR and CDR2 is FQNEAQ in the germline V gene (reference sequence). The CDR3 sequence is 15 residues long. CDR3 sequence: CASSSTGGNNSPLHF. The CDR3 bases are TGTGCCAGCAGCAGCACCGGGGGGAATAATTCACCCCTCCACTTT. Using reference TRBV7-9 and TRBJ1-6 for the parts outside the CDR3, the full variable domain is DTGVSQNPRHKITKRGQNVTFRCDPISEHNRLYWYRQTLGQGPEFLTYFQNEAQLEKSRLLSDRFSAERPKGSFSTLEIQRTEQGDSAMYLCASSSTGGNNSPLHFGNGTRLTVT.

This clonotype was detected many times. CDR3 bases: TGTGCCATCAACGGCGACCCGGGGAACACTGAAGCTTTCTTT. It is translated as CAINGDPGNTEAFF. This rearrangement joins TRBV10-3 to TRBJ1-1; D gene unclear. In germline, CDR1 is ENHRY, CDR2 SYGVKD. The CDR3 runs 14 residues. V was pared by 7 bases and J by 1 base, with 13 bases between.

The CDR3 loop is CASSSAEQVLQETQYF. The CDR3 coding sequence is TGTGCCAGCTCATCGGCCGAACAGGTCCTCCAAGAGACCCAGTACTTC. The gene calls are TRBV18 and TRBJ2-5; tentatively, D is TRBD1 (5 bases). The V end was cut by 5 bases, the J end by 1 base, with 17 bases between. Germline values: CDR1 KGHSH, CDR2 LQKENI. The CDR3 is made up of 16 amino acids.

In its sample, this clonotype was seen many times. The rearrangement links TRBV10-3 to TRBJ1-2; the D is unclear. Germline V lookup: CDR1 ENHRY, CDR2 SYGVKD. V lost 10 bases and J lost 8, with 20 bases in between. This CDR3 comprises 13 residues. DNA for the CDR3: TGTGCCACCGCAGAGAGTATCACTGACGGCTACACCTTC. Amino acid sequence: CATAESITDGYTF.